The TCR beta chain described here comes from a study of cytomegalovirus exposure and HLA in healthy donors. This PCR relied on a set of 60 Vbeta primers and 13 Jbeta primers. TCRdb's copy holds only in-frame clones and misses some; the assay was immunoSEQ multiplex PCR. This table has 160,000 or so clones, just under 80% appearing once. Sequenced: PBMCs. The receptor was derived from a woman aged 45-65 years in good health and CMV-seronegative.

CDR3 DNA: TGTGCCAGCCTGATGGACGGGGAGGAGACCCAGTACTTC. Translation gives CASLMDGEETQYF. The rearrangement uses TRBV2 and TRBJ2-5; D may be TRBD2 (5 bases). The CDR3 loop spans 13 amino acids. Germline lookup yields CDR1 SNHLY and CDR2 FYNNEI. Trimming left V 8 bases short and J 5 bases short, with 15 bases between.